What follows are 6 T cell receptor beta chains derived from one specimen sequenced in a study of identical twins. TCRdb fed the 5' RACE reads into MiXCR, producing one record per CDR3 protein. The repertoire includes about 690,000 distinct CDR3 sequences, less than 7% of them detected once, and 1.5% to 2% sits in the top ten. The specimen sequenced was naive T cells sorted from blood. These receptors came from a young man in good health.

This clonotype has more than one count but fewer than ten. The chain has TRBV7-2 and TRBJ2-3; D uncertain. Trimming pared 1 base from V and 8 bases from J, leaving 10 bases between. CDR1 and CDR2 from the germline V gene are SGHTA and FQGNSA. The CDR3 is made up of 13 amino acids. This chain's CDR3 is CASSLGGLGTQYF. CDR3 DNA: TGTGCCAGCAGCTTAGGGGGTTTGGGTACGCAGTATTTT.

The DNA of the CDR3 is TGTGCCAGCAGCCAATTTCGCCGGGGGAACTACGAGCAGTACTTC. Translated, it gives CASSQFRRGNYEQYF. This chain links TRBV14 with TRBJ2-7; possibly TRBD2 for D (6 bases). This CDR3 has 15 amino acids. Trimming cost V 2 bases and J 3 bases, with 14 bases left between them. Germline V CDR1 and CDR2: SGHDN, FVKESK.

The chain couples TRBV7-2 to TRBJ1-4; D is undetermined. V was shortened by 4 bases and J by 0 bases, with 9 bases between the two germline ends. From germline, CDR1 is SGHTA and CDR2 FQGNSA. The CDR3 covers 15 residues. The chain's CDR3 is CASSSQGSTNEKLFF. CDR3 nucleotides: TGTGCCAGCAGCTCCCAAGGGTCAACTAATGAAAAACTGTTTTTT.

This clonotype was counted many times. The DNA for the CDR3 is TGTGCCATCAGGCAAAACACTGAAGCTTTCTTT. Translated: CAIRQNTEAFF. The J gene is TRBJ1-1, the V gene TRBV10-3; no reliable D call. V lost 6 bases and J 2 bases, leaving 4 bases between the germline ends. The germline gives CDR1 ENHRY, CDR2 SYGVKD. The CDR3 runs 11 residues.

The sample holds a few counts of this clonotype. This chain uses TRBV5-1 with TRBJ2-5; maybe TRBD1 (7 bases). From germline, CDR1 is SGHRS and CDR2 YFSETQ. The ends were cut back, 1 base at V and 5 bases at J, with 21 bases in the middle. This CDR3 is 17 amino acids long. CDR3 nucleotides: TGCGCCAGCAGCTTGAGGGGACTGCGACAGGGCGGGGAGACCCAGTACTTC. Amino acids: CASSLRGLRQGGETQYF.

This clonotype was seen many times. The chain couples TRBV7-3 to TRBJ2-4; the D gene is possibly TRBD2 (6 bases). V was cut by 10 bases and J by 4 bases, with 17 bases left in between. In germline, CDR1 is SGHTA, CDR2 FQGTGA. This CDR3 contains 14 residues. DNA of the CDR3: TGTGCCACTCGGTGGAGGGCCAGGAAAAACATTCAGTACTTC. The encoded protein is CATRWRARKNIQYF.